This TCR beta chain was found in a study of blood T cell repertoires in COVID-19. Overall study: Acute and convalescent COVID-19 samples came from the United States, Italy and Spain. PBMCs, B-cell-depleted T cells, or T cells provided the cDNA or gDNA that made up the material.

V was pared by 0 bases and J by 1 base, with 9 bases of the junction left unmatched. The V gene's germline CDR1 is LGHNA and CDR2 YNFKEQ. The CDR3 is made up of 19 amino acids. In the original workflow: Estimation of nucleated cell counts relied on the amplification of reference gene primers. The protocol was immunoSEQ multiplex PCR, while the TCRdb copy is restricted to in-frame clones and leaves out a portion. The V and J calls and clone size are taken from that table; D and trimming were inferred from the DNA. Of approximately 150,000 clones listed, approximately 90% are singletons. The source is a woman aged 50 to 65 with active or convalescent COVID-19. The sequenced sample consisted of peripheral blood. This chain links TRBV4-2 with TRBJ2-2; TRBD2 matches at 9 bases. The CDR3, as DNA: TGTGCCAGCAGCCAAGATTCAGGTAGCGGGGGCCGGAACACCGGGGAGCTGTTTTTT. Protein: CASSQDSGSGGRNTGELFF.